This is a list of T cell receptor beta chains from one sample in a study of blood T cell repertoires in COVID-19. Sequenced by immunoSEQ multiplex PCR; TCRdb stores in-frame clones only, minus some. The data hold approximately 42,000 clones, with 76% observed a single time. Source material: peripheral blood. These receptors originate from an elderly man with acute or convalescent COVID-19. CDR3s include the opening cysteine and the closing phenylalanine or tryptophan. A D gene is named only where the DNA matches it firmly. Size tells how often a clone was seen (once, few, many) or the class of an expanded clone, and some rows leave it out.

clone_size | j_call | v_call | d_call | cdr3_aa | cdr3_nt
. | TRBJ2-6 | TRBV11-2 | . | CASTYPRGSYSGANVLTF | TGTGCCAGCACCTACCCTAGGGGCAGCTACTCTGGGGCCAACGTCCTGACTTTC
. | TRBJ1-4 | TRBV3-1/TRBV3-2 | . | CASSQDFGQVNEKLFF | TGTGCCAGCAGCCAAGATTTTGGACAAGTTAATGAAAAACTGTTTTTT
. | TRBJ2-5 | TRBV7-9 | TRBD2 | CASSLASGGGETQYF | TGTGCCAGCAGCTTAGCGAGCGGGGGTGGGGAGACCCAGTACTTC
. | TRBJ2-3 | TRBV30 | . | CAWSNKGKGTDTQYF | TGTGCCTGGAGTAATAAGGGGAAGGGGACAGATACGCAGTATTTT
. | TRBJ2-7 | TRBV6-5 | . | CASRQGREQYF | TGTGCCAGCAGACAGGGGAGGGAGCAGTACTTC
. | TRBJ1-6 | TRBV6-1 | TRBD1 | CASSEAGTGGGPLHF | TGTGCCAGCAGTGAAGCGGGGACAGGGGGCGGACCCCTCCACTTT
. | TRBJ1-1 | TRBV30 | TRBD1 | CAWSVSDRRNTEAFF | TGTGCCTGGAGTGTCTCGGACAGGCGGAACACTGAAGCTTTCTTT
. | TRBJ2-2 | TRBV6-4 | . | CASRWSSSDTTGELFF | TGTGCCAGCAGGTGGTCGTCTAGCGATACCACCGGGGAGCTGTTTTTT
. | TRBJ2-2 | TRBV7-3 | TRBD2 | CASSLRVGGPPGELFF | TGTGCCAGCAGCTTAAGAGTGGGAGGGCCCCCCGGGGAGCTGTTTTTT
. | TRBJ1-1 | TRBV9 | TRBD1 | CASSVGQAGHTEAFF | TGTGCCAGCAGCGTCGGACAGGCGGGGCACACTGAAGCTTTCTTT
. | TRBJ2-3 | TRBV14 | TRBD2 | CASSLGLAVSGSRTDTQYF | TGTGCCAGCAGCCTTGGGCTAGCGGTGAGCGGTTCTCGCACAGATACGCAGTATTTT
. | TRBJ2-4 | TRBV29-1 | TRBD2 | CSAHQTSGSTWF | TGCAGCGCCCATCAGACTAGCGGGAGCACTTGGTTC
. | TRBJ2-3 | TRBV5-1 | . | CASSFDYASTDTQYF | TGCGCCAGCAGTTTTGACTATGCCAGCACAGATACGCAGTATTTT
few | TRBJ2-5 | TRBV6-2/TRBV6-3 | TRBD2 | CASSYSRRISGVQETQYF | TGTGCCAGCAGTTACTCGAGAAGGATTAGCGGGGTCCAAGAGACCCAGTACTTC
. | TRBJ1-2 | TRBV6-6 | . | CASSYSGGSGGYTF | TGTGCCAGCAGTTACTCAGGGGGTTCCGGTGGCTACACCTTC
many | TRBJ2-7 | TRBV5-4 | TRBD2 | CASSAMAGAGYEQYF | TGTGCCAGCAGCGCAATGGCGGGAGCAGGGTACGAGCAGTACTTC
. | TRBJ1-2 | TRBV3-1/TRBV3-2 | . | CASSQAGNYGYTF | TGTGCCAGCAGCCAAGCAGGGAACTATGGCTACACCTTC
. | TRBJ1-6 | TRBV30 | . | CAWTGVTYNSPLHF | TGTGCCTGGACAGGGGTTACCTATAATTCACCCCTCCACTTT
once | TRBJ2-3 | TRBV6-5 | . | CASTPVGTDTQYF | TGTGCCAGCACTCCGGTCGGCACAGATACGCAGTATTTT
. | TRBJ1-3 | TRBV5-6 | TRBD1 | CASSPWDRRGNTIYF | TGTGCCAGCAGCCCATGGGACAGGCGTGGAAACACCATATATTTT
. | TRBJ1-1 | TRBV9 | TRBD1 | CASSGMDRVATEAFF | TGTGCCAGCAGCGGGATGGACAGGGTTGCCACTGAAGCTTTCTTT
. | TRBJ2-1 | TRBV6-5 | . | CASSYGRVNEQFF | TGTGCCAGCAGTTACGGCAGGGTGAATGAGCAGTTCTTC
once | TRBJ1-4 | TRBV20-1 | TRBD1 | CSASTLTGALGEKLFF | TGCAGTGCTAGTACCCTGACAGGGGCCTTGGGGGAAAAACTGTTTTTT
few | TRBJ1-3 | TRBV5-5 | . | CASSFWGDSGNTIYF | TGTGCCAGCAGCTTCTGGGGCGACTCTGGAAACACCATATATTTT
. | TRBJ2-4 | TRBV3-1/TRBV3-2 | . | CASSQFQGQGLQYF | TGTGCCAGCAGCCAATTCCAGGGCCAGGGTCTTCAGTACTTC
. | TRBJ2-7 | TRBV11-2 | . | CASSLGLRGEQYF | TGTGCCAGCAGCTTAGGACTTCGTGGAGAGCAGTACTTC
once | TRBJ1-4 | TRBV5-4 | TRBD1 | CASSYGTGTGNEKLFF | TGTGCCAGCAGCTATGGGACAGGGACCGGTAATGAAAAACTGTTTTTT
once | TRBJ2-1 | TRBV7-2 | TRBD2 | CASSFTSVNYNEQFF | TGTGCCAGCAGCTTTACTAGCGTGAACTACAATGAGCAGTTCTTC
. | TRBJ2-4 | TRBV20-1 | TRBD2 | CSASGGRAKNIQYF | TGCAGTGCTAGTGGCGGGAGAGCCAAAAACATTCAGTACTTC
many | TRBJ1-4 | TRBV28 | . | CASSSPPGLRQTTNEKLFF | TGTGCCAGCAGTTCCCCGCCCGGGCTCAGACAGACAACTAATGAAAAACTGTTTTTT
many | TRBJ1-6 | TRBV4-1 | . | CASSQDSPNSPLHF | TGCGCCAGCAGCCAAGATTCTCCTAATTCACCCCTCCACTTT
. | TRBJ2-7 | TRBV28 | TRBD1 | CASSLWGQGASYEQYF | TGTGCCAGCAGTTTATGGGGACAGGGGGCTTCCTACGAGCAGTACTTC
. | TRBJ1-1 | TRBV2 | . | CASSVKPYTGATDTEAFF | TGTGCCAGCAGTGTAAAACCCTACACGGGTGCTACGGACACTGAAGCTTTCTTT
. | TRBJ1-6 | TRBV5-4 | . | CASSLEGVVNSPLHF | TGTGCCAGCAGCTTGGAAGGAGTTGTTAATTCACCCCTCCACTTT
. | TRBJ1-2 | TRBV29-1 | TRBD1 | CSVALGQSYTF | TGCAGCGTTGCATTGGGACAGTCCTACACCTTC
. | TRBJ2-7 | TRBV18 | TRBD1 | CASSTDRDSEQYF | TGTGCCAGCTCAACGGACAGGGACAGCGAGCAGTACTTC
. | TRBJ2-7 | TRBV7-2 | TRBD2 | CASSFGLARSSYEQYF | TGTGCCAGCAGCTTTGGACTAGCGAGGAGCTCCTACGAGCAGTACTTC
. | TRBJ2-1 | TRBV3-1/TRBV3-2 | TRBD2 | CASSQATSGGVEQFF | TGTGCCAGCAGCCAGGCAACTAGCGGGGGTGTCGAGCAGTTCTTC
. | TRBJ2-2 | TRBV19 | TRBD2 | CASKHPAGGSTGELFF | TGTGCCAGTAAGCACCCAGCGGGAGGGAGCACCGGGGAGCTGTTTTTT
. | TRBJ2-1 | TRBV19 | TRBD2 | CASKLAGGENEQFF | TGTGCCAGTAAATTAGCGGGAGGGGAGAATGAGCAGTTCTTC
. | TRBJ2-3 | TRBV5-1 | TRBD2 | CASSLEAGGALGF | TGCGCCAGCAGCTTGGAAGCCGGGGGGGCCCTAGGTTTT
. | TRBJ2-3 | TRBV7-2 | . | CASSLAGLTDTQYF | TGTGCCAGCAGCTTAGCGGGGCTCACAGATACGCAGTATTTT
. | TRBJ1-5 | TRBV28 | . | CASSPSSGDQPQHF | TGTGCCAGCAGTCCATCCTCAGGGGACCAGCCCCAGCATTTT
. | TRBJ1-4 | TRBV7-9 | . | CASSLVDSNEKLFF | TGTGCCAGCAGCTTAGTGGACAGCAATGAAAAACTGTTTTTT
few | TRBJ2-5 | TRBV10-3 | TRBD1 | CAITRDRQETQYF | TGTGCCATCACCAGGGACAGACAAGAGACCCAGTACTTC
. | TRBJ2-5 | TRBV6-5 | TRBD1 | CASRDRVRGETQYF | TGTGCCAGCAGGGACAGGGTTAGGGGAGAGACCCAGTACTTC
. | TRBJ2-7 | TRBV4-1 | TRBD2 | CASSGIAGESPYEQYF | TGCGCCAGCAGCGGGATAGCGGGAGAGAGTCCCTACGAGCAGTACTTC
. | TRBJ2-5 | TRBV2 | . | CASSLQKETQYF | TGTGCCAGCAGTTTACAGAAAGAGACCCAGTACTTC
. | TRBJ1-1 | TRBV2 | . | CASRPGNTEAFF | TGTGCCAGCAGGCCAGGGAACACTGAAGCTTTCTTT
. | TRBJ1-1 | TRBV4-2 | TRBD1 | CASSPGQANTEAFF | TGTGCCAGCAGCCCCGGACAGGCGAACACTGAAGCTTTCTTT
. | TRBJ2-5 | TRBV3-1/TRBV3-2 | TRBD2 | CASSLSGLAGQETQYF | TGTGCCAGCAGCCTCTCCGGACTAGCGGGGCAAGAGACCCAGTACTTC
. | TRBJ1-1 | TRBV28 | . | CASSLYREAFF | TGTGCCAGCAGTTTGTACAGAGAAGCTTTCTTT
. | TRBJ2-7 | TRBV18 | . | CASGQGSSYEQYF | TGTGCCAGCGGCCAGGGCAGCTCCTACGAGCAGTACTTC
. | TRBJ1-1 | TRBV27 | TRBD1 | CASNRFGTGVMNTEAFF | TGTGCCAGCAATAGATTCGGGACAGGAGTAATGAACACTGAAGCTTTCTTT
. | TRBJ1-2 | TRBV18 | . | CASSPRDIGYGYTF | TGTGCCAGCTCACCACGGGACATCGGCTATGGCTACACCTTC